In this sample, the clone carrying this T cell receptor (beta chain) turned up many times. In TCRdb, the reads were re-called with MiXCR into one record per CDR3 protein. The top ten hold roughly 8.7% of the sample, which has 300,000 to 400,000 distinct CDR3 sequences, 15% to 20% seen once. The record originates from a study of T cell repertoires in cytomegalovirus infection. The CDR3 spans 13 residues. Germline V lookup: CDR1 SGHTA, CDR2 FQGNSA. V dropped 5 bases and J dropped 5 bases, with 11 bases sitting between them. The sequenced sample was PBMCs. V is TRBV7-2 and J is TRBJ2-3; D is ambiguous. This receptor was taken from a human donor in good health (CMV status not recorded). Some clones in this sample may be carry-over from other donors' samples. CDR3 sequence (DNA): TGTGCCAGCAGCACCGGACCCCAAGATACGCAGTATTTT. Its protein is CASSTGPQDTQYF.